This record looks at one T cell receptor (beta chain) sequence and its context. This entry is derived from a study of shared clonotypes between healthy human individuals. Generated by immunoSEQ multiplex PCR, the TCRdb table keeps only in-frame clones and is missing some. In the table there are millions of clones, 85% to 95% of which are singletons. V dropped 5 bases and J dropped 4 bases, with 14 bases sitting between them. CDR1 is MDHEN and CDR2 is SYDVKM in the germline V gene. CDR3 length: 14 residues. The sample was naive CD4+ T cells from PBMCs. Subset described: CD45RA+ positively selected. This sequence originates from a man between 18 and 35 years old in good health. Some clones in this sample may be carry-over from other donors' samples. This chain uses TRBV28 with TRBJ1-2, with a tentative D call TRBD1 (6 bases). The CDR3 region has the DNA TGTGCCAGCAGTCCTCCAGGGGCGGGCTATGGCTACACCTTC. Translation gives CASSPPGAGYGYTF.